The 5 T cell receptor beta chains below all came from one sample that was sequenced in a study of regulatory T cells in long-lasting Graves disease. iRepertoire HTBI primers and Arm-PCR of CDR3 regions built TCR beta libraries. TCRdb passed the multiplex PCR reads through MiXCR, listing each CDR3 protein once. The repertoire includes 350,000 to 550,000 distinct CDR3 sequences, about a sixth of them detected once, and about 23% sits in the top ten. The time point was: newly diagnosed GD, antithyroid drugs for less than 3 months. The TCR library was made from RNA that had been extracted from PBMCs in TRIzol. These data also formed part of another study, on T cells in Graves' hyperthyroidism and ophthalmopathy.

The sample was peripheral blood mononuclear cells (PBMCs), taken at new diagnosis, from a patient treated with antithyroid drugs. Receptors were obtained from a woman younger than 35 with Graves disease.

This clonotype occurred many times. The chain carries TRBV9 and TRBJ2-2; D may be TRBD2 (5 bases). V was trimmed by 0 bases and J by 5 bases, leaving 8 bases between them. The CDR3 runs to 14 residues. CDR1 SGDLS and CDR2 YYNGEE come from the germline V gene. The chain's CDR3 is CASSVGSGTGELFF. CDR3 nucleotide sequence: TGTGCCAGCAGCGTAGGATCGGGGACCGGGGAGCTGTTTTTT.

This clonotype was seen more than once but under ten times. A read error is possible here, since a much larger clone lies one base away. This chain links TRBV15 with TRBJ2-7; no clear D. V lost 7 bases, J lost 6 bases, and 19 bases lay in between. The germline V gene has CDR1 LNHNV and CDR2 YYDKDF (reference sequence). The CDR3 has 14 residues. The CDR3 DNA reads TGTGCCACCACGCCCCACTCATATAGCTGCGAGCAGTACTTC. Protein: CATTPHSYSCEQYF.

This clonotype was seen a few times. The chain recombines TRBV6-4 with TRBJ2-3; D could derive from TRBD1 or TRBD2 (6 bases each). CDR1 and CDR2 from the germline V gene are MRHNA and SNTAGT. The CDR3 has 13 amino acids. V was cut by 2 bases and J by 6 bases, with 9 bases left in between. CDR3 loop: CASSDRGGDTQYF. The CDR3 DNA sequence: TGTGCCAGCAGTGACCGAGGGGGGGATACGCAGTATTTT.

This clonotype has ten or more counts. The CDR3 here is CASQAGHEQFF. The CDR3, as DNA: TGTGCCAGCCAAGCGGGCCATGAGCAGTTCTTC. The chain uses TRBV28 and TRBJ2-1, with D tentatively TRBD2 (6 bases). Between the trimmed V and J ends, which lost 8 bases and 8 bases, there was a span of 10 bases. The CDR3 loop spans 11 amino acids. In germline, CDR1 is MDHEN, CDR2 SYDVKM.

This clonotype was seen many times. This sequence joins TRBV7-2 and TRBJ2-1; D remains unclear. Trimming took 1 base from V and 7 from J, leaving 8 bases between them. The CDR3 has 13 amino acids. Germline assignment: CDR1 SGHTA and CDR2 FQGNSA. The CDR3 loop is CASSLVSENEQFF. CDR3 DNA: TGTGCCAGCAGCTTAGTTTCCGAGAATGAGCAGTTCTTC.